This T cell receptor beta chain was found in a study of response to subunit inactivated influenza vaccine. General study findings and limits: Each seasonal influenza vaccination recruits few new T cells, the authors suggested.

V shed 6 bases and J shed 0 bases, with 6 bases lying between them. The germline V gene encodes CDR1 SQVTM and CDR2 ANQGSEA. The CDR3 spans 12 residues. The table lists this clonotype with many counts. The antigen is undetermined. TCRdb recomputed calls from the RT-PCR reads with MiXCR, one row per CDR3 protein. The sample has under 550,000 distinct CDR3 sequences, 7.6% seen once; the top ten hold roughly 13%. The sequence was obtained from a man aged 45 to 75 who received an inactivated influenza vaccine. This chain links TRBV29-1 with TRBJ1-5; no firm D call. Sequenced here: PBMCs from blood, sampled roughly 24 months after vaccination. The CDR3 coding sequence is TGCAGCGTCTCAAATAGCAATCAGCCCCAGCATTTT. This translates into CSVSNSNQPQHF.